This T cell receptor (beta chain) was sequenced for a study of beta chain features in type 1 diabetes. Of the isolated RNA, all was reverse transcribed, and so the sequenced material was expressed TCRB transcripts. Sequencing was performed with immunoSEQ multiplex PCR; in TCRdb, only in-frame clones are kept and a portion is missing. The sample carries hundreds of thousands of clones, around 15% recorded once. V was clipped by 4 bases and J by 7 bases; unmatched bases: 10. The CDR3 is 15 residues long. Germline CDR1 is SGHNT and CDR2 is YYREEE (reference sequence). General observations from the study: Sequencing the cDNA could make cells with high TCR expression show up more than they should. TCRB rearrangement may or may not be influenced by HLA type; here this remained unresolved. Across patients, naive, central memory and Treg TCRB repertoires exhibited apparently greater similarity than was observed across healthy donors. In type 1 diabetes patients, VDJ junctions had fewer insertions; deletions at these junctions were more frequent.

On this clone: Its antigen is not identified.

This chain links TRBV5-4 with TRBJ2-1, with 8 bases identical to TRBD2. The sequenced sample consisted of naive CD4+ T cells from blood. The sequence came from a man aged 18 to 30 in good health. This chain's CDR3 is CASSIQRERSNEQFF. Here the CDR3 DNA reads TGTGCCAGCAGCATCCAGCGGGAGCGGTCAAATGAGCAGTTCTTC. Full variable domain (remainder filled in from reference TRBV5-4 and TRBJ2-1): ETGVTQSPTHLIKTRGQQVTLRCSSQSGHNTVSWYQQALGQGPQFIFQYYREEENGRGNFPPRFSGLQFPNYSSELNVNALELDDSALYLCASSIQRERSNEQFFGPGTRLTVL.